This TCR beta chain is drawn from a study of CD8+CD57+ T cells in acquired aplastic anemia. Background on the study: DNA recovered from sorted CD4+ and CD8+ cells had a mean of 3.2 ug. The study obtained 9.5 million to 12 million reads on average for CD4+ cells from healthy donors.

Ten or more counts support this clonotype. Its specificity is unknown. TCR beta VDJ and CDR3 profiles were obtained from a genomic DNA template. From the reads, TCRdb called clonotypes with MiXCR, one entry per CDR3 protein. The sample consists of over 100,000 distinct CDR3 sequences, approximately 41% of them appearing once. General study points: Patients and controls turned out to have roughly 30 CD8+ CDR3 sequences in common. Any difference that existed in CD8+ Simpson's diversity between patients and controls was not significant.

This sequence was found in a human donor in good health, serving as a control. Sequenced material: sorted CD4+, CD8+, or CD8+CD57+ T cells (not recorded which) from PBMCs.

DNA for the CDR3: TGTGCCAGCAGCCGGACTAGCGGGAGTTACGAGCAGTACTTC. Translation: CASSRTSGSYEQYF. The rearrangement joins TRBV3-1 to TRBJ2-7; 13 bases align to TRBD2. Trimming at V came to 4 bases and at J to 4 bases, leaving 1 base not matched to a gene. From germline, CDR1 is LGHDT and CDR2 YNNKEL (reference sequence). There are 14 residues in the CDR3.